What follows are 10 T cell receptor beta chains derived from one specimen sequenced in a study of T cells in narcolepsy. This table comes from immunoSEQ multiplex PCR, and its TCRdb copy is limited to in-frame clones, with some not included. The data show 25,000 to 35,000 clones, around four fifths seen once. Material for sequencing was CD45RA- memory CD4+ T cells from PBMCs. The source of these receptors is a human donor with narcolepsy.

This clone was seen a single time. The chain uses TRBV9 and TRBJ2-2; the D gene is possibly TRBD2 (6 bases). CDR1 is SGDLS and CDR2 is YYNGEE in the germline V gene. The V end was cut by 1 base, the J end by 1 base, with 17 bases between. The CDR3 length is 18 residues. CDR3 loop: CASSVRRAVGLNTGELFF. As DNA, the CDR3 is TGTGCCAGCAGCGTAAGGAGGGCGGTCGGTCTGAACACCGGGGAGCTGTTTTTT.

The gene calls are TRBV9 and TRBJ1-2; 7 bases match TRBD1. In germline, CDR1 is SGDLS, CDR2 YYNGEE. Trimming at V came to 3 bases and at J to 4 bases, leaving 9 bases not matched to a gene. The CDR3 has 15 amino acids. CDR3 residues: CASSARDSAGYGYTF. The CDR3 DNA reads TGTGCCAGCAGCGCCAGGGACAGCGCGGGCTATGGCTACACCTTC.

V and J are TRBV11-3 and TRBJ1-6, with 8 bases fitting TRBD1. With V trimmed by 6 bases and J by 7 bases, 8 bases remained unmatched. The length of the CDR3 is 15 residues. The germline V gene has CDR1 SGHNT and CDR2 YENEEA. CDR3 bases: TGTGCCAGCAGTTGGGGACAGGCGGGGAATTCACCCCTCCACTTT. As protein: CASSWGQAGNSPLHF. The full variable domain, with the rest looked up from reference TRBV11-3 and TRBJ1-6, is EAGVVQSPRYKIIEKKQPVAFWCNPISGHNTLYWYLQNLGQGPELLIRYENEEAVDDSQLPKDRFSAERLKGVDSTLKIQPAELGDSAVYLCASSWGQAGNSPLHFGNGTRLTVT.

This sequence joins TRBV7-2 and TRBJ1-5; D is unresolved. Looked up from germline, CDR1 is SGHTA and CDR2 is FQGNSA. This CDR3 spans 15 amino acids. V lost 4 bases, J lost 3 bases, and 13 bases lay in between. The CDR3 spells CASSWSGASNQPQHF. CDR3 sequence (DNA): TGTGCCAGCAGCTGGTCAGGAGCCTCCAATCAGCCCCAGCATTTT.

This clone has only one observation. V usage is TRBV4-2 and J usage is TRBJ2-7; 9 positions match TRBD1. CDR1 and CDR2 (germline): LGHNA, YNFKEQ. This CDR3 is built from 16 residues. Trimming took 2 bases from V and 2 from J; bases not matched to a gene: 7. The CDR3 loop reads CASSQFIGQGTYEQYF. CDR3 in DNA: TGTGCCAGCAGCCAATTTATTGGACAGGGGACCTACGAGCAGTACTTC.

There are a few counts of this clone. The J gene is TRBJ1-6, the V gene TRBV7-2; the match to TRBD1 covers 10 bases. The ends lost 1 base at V and 10 bases at J; junction bases unmatched: 7. Germline V gene lookup returns CDR1 SGHTA and CDR2 FQGNSA. The CDR3 runs 16 residues. The CDR3, as DNA: TGTGCCAGCAGCTTAGTGAACCCGGGACAGGGGTCACCCCTCCACTTT. It specifies CASSLVNPGQGSPLHF.

V gene TRBV28 combines with J gene TRBJ2-3; 12 bases fit TRBD1. The germline CDR1 and CDR2 sequences are MDHEN and SYDVKM. The CDR3 consists of 15 residues. Trimming cost V 2 bases and J 8 bases; bases outside gene matches: 5. CDR3 coding DNA: TGTGCCAGCAGTTTAGGGACAGGGGGCTTCGCTACGCAGTATTTT. It specifies CASSLGTGGFATQYF.

This chain connects TRBV7-2 to TRBJ2-7; D call uncertain. This CDR3 comprises 11 residues. Trimming pared 5 bases from V and 3 bases from J, leaving 5 bases between. In germline, CDR1 is SGHTA, CDR2 FQGNSA. Written as DNA, the CDR3 is TGTGCCAGCAGCGGCGACTACGAGCAGTACTTC. This sequence encodes CASSGDYEQYF.

This chain links TRBV6-5 with TRBJ1-2; D gene unclear. This CDR3 comprises 11 residues. Germline V lookup: CDR1 MNHEY, CDR2 SVGAGI. The germline V and J ends were trimmed by 8 bases and 8 bases, with 12 bases remaining between them. CDR3 loop: CASFGQWGYTF. DNA for the CDR3: TGTGCCAGCTTTGGCCAGTGGGGCTACACCTTC.

The rearrangement uses TRBV4-3 and TRBJ2-5, with TRBD2 as a possible D gene (5 bases). This CDR3 contains 15 residues. V was trimmed by 3 bases and J by 4 bases, leaving 15 bases between them. CDR1 and CDR2 (germline): LGHNA, YSLEER. The DNA for the CDR3 is TGCGCCAGCAGCCAGTCACTAGAGGCAGGAGAGACCCAGTACTTC. Protein sequence: CASSQSLEAGETQYF.